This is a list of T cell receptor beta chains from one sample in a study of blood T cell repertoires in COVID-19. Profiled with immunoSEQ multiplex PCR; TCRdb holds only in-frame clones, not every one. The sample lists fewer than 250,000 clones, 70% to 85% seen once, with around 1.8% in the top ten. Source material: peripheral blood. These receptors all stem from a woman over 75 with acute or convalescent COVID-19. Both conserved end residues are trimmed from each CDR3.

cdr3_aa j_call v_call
AAGLAGAYEQY TRBJ2-7 TRBV27
ASSQGFLPGGGETQY TRBJ2-5 TRBV14
ASSLDSSRGYT TRBJ1-2 TRBV5-6
ASSPTGGSTEAF TRBJ1-1 TRBV6-2/TRBV6-3
ASSLARNLNTEAF TRBJ1-1 TRBV7-2
ASSHPGLDTQY TRBJ2-3 TRBV4-2
ASSGQGVVRSPLH TRBJ1-6 TRBV2
AWTRGPGELF TRBJ2-2 TRBV30
ASTKQGSYGYT TRBJ1-2 TRBV6-5
ASSYGGQHQPQH TRBJ1-5 TRBV6-2/TRBV6-3
ASSGPGQGATPEQY TRBJ2-7 TRBV6-2/TRBV6-3
ASSLVTGKNTEAF TRBJ1-1 TRBV5-1
ASRLVYEQY TRBJ2-7 TRBV2
ASSIESTVYGYT TRBJ1-2 TRBV19
ASSVLTGELF TRBJ2-2 TRBV9
ASSLSGETEAF TRBJ1-1 TRBV7-9
ASSPTGPYGYT TRBJ1-2 TRBV5-6
ASSQSVGQGGNTIY TRBJ1-3 TRBV4-2
ASSLSAGFNEKLF TRBJ1-4 TRBV28
ASTGQGKTEAF TRBJ1-1 TRBV2
ATSRDRGYTDTQY TRBJ2-3 TRBV15
ASSRDITSYEQY TRBJ2-7 TRBV5-1
ASTWTESSYEQY TRBJ2-7 TRBV28
ASSYSSGGSETQY TRBJ2-5 TRBV6-2/TRBV6-3
ASSGQGGTDTQY TRBJ2-3 TRBV2
SATGEETQY TRBJ2-5 TRBV20-1
ASSQVSGWSYGYT TRBJ1-2 TRBV14
ASSLGLGIANEQF TRBJ2-1 TRBV5-1
ASSWGTGPIGGGYT TRBJ1-2 TRBV2
ASSTGYNQPQH TRBJ1-5 TRBV5-1
ASSTIGTEIQPQH TRBJ1-5 TRBV5-6
ASSLTGVETQY TRBJ2-5 TRBV12-3/TRBV12-4
ASWDIGEGEQY TRBJ2-7 TRBV18
ASSRIQGADEAF TRBJ1-1 TRBV28
ASSQDRVGFNTGELF TRBJ2-2 TRBV7-8
ASSWTGASEQF TRBJ2-1 TRBV5-4
AISEKYSFYEQY TRBJ2-7 TRBV10-3
ASSQDTGGSYEQY TRBJ2-7 TRBV4-1
ASSYTVAGGYT TRBJ1-2 TRBV6-5
ASSLGTGGSVYTEAF TRBJ1-1 TRBV5-1
ASSPPGQGFYNEQF TRBJ2-1 TRBV18
AWSAGKGYEQY TRBJ2-7 TRBV30
ASSYGLAYEQY TRBJ2-7 TRBV5-1
ASTNGGREEKLF TRBJ1-4 TRBV28
ASSIKRGLAGETQY TRBJ2-5 TRBV19
ASSTGTDSYNEQF TRBJ2-1 TRBV19
ASSLRTGNGYT TRBJ1-2 TRBV7-8
ASSPGTGTNQPQH TRBJ1-5 TRBV6-5